This T cell receptor (beta chain) was captured by sequencing in a study of spatial heterogeneity in lung cancer. Study context: Detection consistently yielded more beta chains than alpha chains.

Using its own MiXCR run on the 5' RACE reads, TCRdb lists one record per CDR3 protein. The sample has around 50,000 distinct CDR3 sequences; 7.6% are singletons. Whole-study findings and limits: At tumor resection, ubiquitous expanded TCRs were detected in blood more often than later.

As to time point: sample taken at primary tumor resection. Whole RNA obtained from tumor, nontumor lung or frozen PBMC underwent sequencing without sorting. Samples were obtained from some 70 donors, all untreated early-stage non-small cell lung cancer patients. As to this clonotype: Its matching antigen is unknown.

The V end lost 5 bases, the J end lost 1 base, and 11 bases lay between the germline ends. Germline V gives CDR1 SGHAT, CDR2 FQDESV (reference sequence). The CDR3 has 14 residues. Sequencing used PBMCs, obtained at surgery. The sequence came from a female donor with early-stage non-small cell lung cancer. The chain uses TRBV11-1 and TRBJ2-5, with unresolved D. The CDR3 DNA follows: TGTGCCAGCAGCCCGAGAGTGGGCCAAGAGACCCAGTACTTC. Translated: CASSPRVGQETQYF.